The 10 T cell receptor beta chains listed next were all sequenced from one sample in a study of intratumoral heterogeneity in liver cancer. Using immunoSEQ multiplex PCR, the repertoire was profiled, and TCRdb retains in-frame clones only, with some absent. Of 20,000 to 25,000 clones listed, around 73% are singletons. The material was tumor-adjacent normal tissue, obtained before any cancer treatment. The origin of the receptors is a woman aged 65 to 85 with hepatocellular carcinoma.

The V gene is TRBV12-5, the J gene TRBJ1-4, with D uncertain. Germline CDR1 reads LGHNT; CDR2 reads FRNRAP. The V and J ends lost 7 bases and 0 bases respectively, with 12 bases between them. CDR3 size: 15 residues. The CDR3 coding sequence is TGTGCTAGTGCCAAGGAGGGCGCAACTAATGAAAAACTGTTTTTT. Its protein is CASAKEGATNEKLFF. Looking up the rest from reference TRBV12-5 and TRBJ1-4 gives the full variable domain: DARVTQTPRHKVTEMGQEVTMRCQPILGHNTVFWYRQTMMQGLELLAYFRNRAPLDDSGMPKDRFSAEMPDATLATLKIQPSEPRDSAVYFCASAKEGATNEKLFFGSGTQLSVL.

V and J are TRBV6-5 and TRBJ1-3; D not resolved. Germline CDR1 reads MNHEY; CDR2 reads SVGAGI. The CDR3 runs to 14 residues. V shed 0 bases and J shed 0 bases, with 3 bases lying between them. The DNA of the CDR3 is TGTGCCAGCAGTTACTCCTCCTCTGGAAACACCATATATTTT. Its translation is CASSYSSSGNTIYF.

Within the sample, this clone is large. The chain has TRBV25-1 and TRBJ2-5; D may be TRBD2 (6 bases). In germline, CDR1 is MGHDK, CDR2 SYGVNS. CDR3 length: 14 residues. With 6 bases removed from V and 2 bases from J, the gap between germline ends came to 13 bases. CDR3: CASSILGLQETQYF. CDR3 DNA sequence: TGTGCCAGCAGCATCCTGGGACTGCAAGAGACCCAGTACTTC.

The chain couples TRBV10-3 to TRBJ2-2, with TRBD2 as a possible D gene (6 bases). Germline CDR1 reads ENHRY; CDR2 reads SYGVKD. V was clipped by 6 bases and J by 3 bases, with 14 bases between them. This CDR3 contains 15 residues. The CDR3 sequence is CAISAGGAHTGELFF. CDR3 DNA sequence: TGTGCCATCAGCGCCGGGGGAGCGCACACCGGGGAGCTGTTTTTT.

V usage is TRBV5-4 and J usage is TRBJ1-2; 8 bases are a match to TRBD1. V lost 3 bases to trimming and J lost 6 bases; unmatched junction nucleotides: 10. The CDR3 has 15 residues. The V gene's germline CDR1 is SGHNT and CDR2 YYREEE (reference sequence). This CDR3 is CASSSSGTGNHGYTF. The CDR3 DNA follows: TGTGCCAGCAGCTCCTCCGGGACAGGCAATCATGGCTACACCTTC.

This clone was counted a few times. The rearrangement links TRBV24-1 to TRBJ1-2, with D unclear. The CDR3 length is 15 residues. V lost 3 bases to trimming and J lost 4 bases, with 14 bases between them. CDR1 and CDR2 from the germline V gene are KGHDR and SFDVKD. The CDR3 DNA follows: TGTGCCACCAGTGATAGTGGACGCTCTTTCTATGGCTACACCTTC. Its protein is CATSDSGRSFYGYTF.

This clone was counted a single time. This rearrangement joins TRBV7-2 to TRBJ1-5; D remains ambiguous. The CDR3 spans 18 residues. Trimming stripped 9 bases from V and 0 bases from J, with 24 bases between. CDR1 SGHTA and CDR2 FQGNSA come from the germline V gene. CDR3 sequence reads: CARARRAGSDFSNQPQHF. The DNA of the CDR3 is TGTGCCAGAGCACGAAGGGCGGGGAGCGATTTTAGCAATCAGCCCCAGCATTTT.

The chain has TRBV9 and TRBJ2-7, with 13 positions matching TRBD2. The germline CDR1 and CDR2 sequences are SGDLS and YYNGEE. The trim removed 4 bases at V and 5 bases at J, leaving 6 bases unmatched. The length of the CDR3 is 15 residues. The CDR3 protein is CASSRTSGRVHEQYF. The CDR3 region has the DNA TGTGCCAGCAGCAGGACTAGCGGGAGAGTCCACGAGCAGTACTTC.

In this sample, this clone turned up once. The chain recombines TRBV7-8 with TRBJ2-7, with TRBD1 matching 11 bases. Germline CDR1 reads SGHVS; CDR2 reads FQNEAQ. The CDR3 is 15 residues long. With 0 bases clipped from V and 10 bases from J, the junction kept 8 bases outside the gene matches. The CDR3 reads CASSLAGTGGGGQYF. In DNA form, the CDR3 reads TGTGCCAGCAGCTTAGCTGGGACAGGGGGAGGTGGCCAGTACTTC. The variable domain in full, completed from reference TRBV7-8 and TRBJ2-7, reads GAGVSQSPRYKVAKRGQDVALRCDPISGHVSLFWYQQALGQGPEFLTYFQNEAQLDKSGLPSDRFFAERPEGSVSTLKIQRTQQEDSAVYLCASSLAGTGGGGQYFGPGTRLTVT.

This clone was picked up one time. The chain couples TRBV24-1 to TRBJ2-7, with 9 nucleotides matching TRBD2. The CDR3 is 16 amino acids. V shed 12 bases, J shed 3 bases, and the junction held 17 bases outside the gene matches. The germline CDR1 and CDR2 sequences are KGHDR and SFDVKD. In nucleotides, the CDR3 is TGTGCCGGCTACAGACGGGGGAGCGGGGGGTACTACGAGCAGTACTTC. Amino acid sequence: CAGYRRGSGGYYEQYF.